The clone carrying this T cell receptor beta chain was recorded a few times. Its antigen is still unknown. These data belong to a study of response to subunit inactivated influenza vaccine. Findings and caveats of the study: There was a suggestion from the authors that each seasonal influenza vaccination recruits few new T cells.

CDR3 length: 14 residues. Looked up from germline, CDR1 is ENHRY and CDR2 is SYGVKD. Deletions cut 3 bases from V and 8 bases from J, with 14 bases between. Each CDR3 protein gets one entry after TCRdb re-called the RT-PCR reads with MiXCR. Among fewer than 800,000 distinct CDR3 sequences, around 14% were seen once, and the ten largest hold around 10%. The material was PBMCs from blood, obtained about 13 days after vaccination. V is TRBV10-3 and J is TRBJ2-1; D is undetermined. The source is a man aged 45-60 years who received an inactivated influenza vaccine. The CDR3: CAISDLGLRDEQFF. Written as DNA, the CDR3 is TGTGCCATCAGTGATTTGGGTCTACGGGATGAGCAGTTCTTC.